This TCR beta chain originates from a study of blood T cell repertoires in COVID-19. Per the germline V gene, CDR1 is KGHDR and CDR2 is SFDVKD. The CDR3 sequence is 17 residues long. J was trimmed by 4 bases and V by 4 bases; bases with no gene match: 9. TCRdb's copy holds only in-frame clones and misses some; the assay was immunoSEQ multiplex PCR. The table records some 200,000 clones, approximately 82% of them present only once. The chain joins TRBV24-1 to TRBJ2-1, with TRBD2 matching over 10 bases. Sample: PBMCs or T cells enriched from blood (not recorded which). The clonotype was recovered from a woman in her forties or fifties who had recovered from COVID-19. The CDR3, as DNA: TGTGCCACCAGTGAGAAGAAGGGACTAGCGACATACAATGAGCAGTTCTTC. This sequence encodes CATSEKKGLATYNEQFF.